This TCR beta chain was recovered during a study of blood T cell repertoires in COVID-19. Study-level information: Spain, Italy and the United States supplied samples that represented acute and convalescent COVID-19. PBMCs, B-cell-depleted T cells, or T cells were the source of the cDNA or gDNA that made up the material.

Methods used by the authors: Using reference gene primer amplification, nucleated cell counts were estimated. Clones were read by immunoSEQ multiplex PCR, and TCRdb kept only the in-frame ones, dropping some. V, J and clone size are taken as reported in that table, and D and trimming were inferred from the DNA itself. The sample lists fewer than 250,000 clones; approximately 80% were seen once. The CDR3 is 16 residues long. Germline CDR1 is PRHDT and CDR2 is FYEKMQ (reference sequence). With 1 base clipped from V and 3 bases from J, the junction kept 2 bases outside the gene matches. This chain links TRBV13 with TRBJ2-3, with TRBD2 matching 12 bases. Sample: peripheral blood. This receptor was taken from a man between 60 and 70 years old with acute or convalescent COVID-19. The CDR3 DNA reads as TGTGCCAGCAGCTTAGCTAGCGGGGGGGTAACAGATACGCAGTATTTT. Encoded protein: CASSLASGGVTDTQYF.